Listed here are 28 T cell receptor beta chains from one sample, sequenced in a study of blood T cell repertoires in COVID-19. Measured with immunoSEQ multiplex PCR; TCRdb has only the in-frame clones, and not every one. The data hold fewer than 250,000 clones, with approximately 88% observed a single time. Sequencing was performed on PBMCs or T cells enriched from blood (not recorded which). All receptors come from a woman younger than 35 who had recovered from COVID-19.

This clone has just one count. The rearrangement uses TRBV4-2 and TRBJ2-2; 9 bases match TRBD2. Germline V gene lookup returns CDR1 LGHNA and CDR2 YNFKEQ. CDR3 length: 15 residues. The V segment lost 4 bases and the J segment 4 bases; nucleotides outside the gene matches: 4. The CDR3 loop reads CASSLGSGGTGELFF. DNA of the CDR3: TGTGCCAGCAGCCTGGGTAGCGGGGGCACCGGGGAGCTGTTTTTT.

The chain is built from TRBV4-1 and TRBJ2-7; maybe TRBD2 (5 bases). Germline V gene lookup returns CDR1 MGHRA and CDR2 YSYEKL. Trimming pared 1 base from V and 2 bases from J, leaving 9 bases between. CDR3 length equals 14 residues. The CDR3 DNA is TGCGCCAGCAGCCAAGTGATAGCGACCTACGAGCAGTACTTC. Translated: CASSQVIATYEQYF.

The chain carries TRBV30 and TRBJ1-3; 7 positions match TRBD1. The germline gives CDR1 GTSNPN, CDR2 SVGIG (reference sequence). The CDR3 loop spans 11 amino acids. V lost 5 bases to trimming and J lost 6 bases; unmatched junction nucleotides: 1. The CDR3, as DNA: TGTGCCTGGGACAGGGCAAACACCATATATTTT. Translation gives CAWDRANTIYF.

J is TRBJ1-1 and V is TRBV5-6; 7 bases map to TRBD1. Germline CDR1 and CDR2: SGHDT and YYEEEE. The CDR3 contains 11 residues. Trimming cost V 3 bases and J 10 bases; bases outside gene matches: 3. The CDR3 reads CASSSDRVAFF. CDR3 DNA sequence: TGTGCCAGCAGCTCCGACAGGGTAGCTTTCTTT.

This chain connects TRBV5-8 to TRBJ1-1; D is ambiguous. CDR3 length: 13 residues. The germline gives CDR1 SGHTS, CDR2 YDEGEE. V lost 0 bases, J lost 1 base, and 4 bases lay in between. This CDR3 is CASSLAWNTEAFF. The CDR3 DNA reads TGTGCCAGCAGCTTGGCTTGGAACACTGAAGCTTTCTTT. The full variable domain, with the rest looked up from reference TRBV5-8 and TRBJ1-1, is EAGVTQSPTHLIKTRGQQATLRCSPISGHTSVYWYQQALGLGLQFLLWYDEGEERNRGNFPPRFSGRQFPNYSSELNVNALELEDSALYLCASSLAWNTEAFFGQGTRLTVV.

The rearrangement uses TRBV12-5 and TRBJ2-2; D may be TRBD1 (6 bases). The V and J ends lost 4 bases and 5 bases respectively, with 14 bases between them. This CDR3 region has 15 residues. CDR1 and CDR2 (germline): LGHNT, FRNRAP. The CDR3 nucleotides are TGTGCTAGTGGTTCCATAACAGGGATGACCGGGGAGCTGTTTTTT. Its protein is CASGSITGMTGELFF.

This clone occurred once. The CDR3 reads CASGAPRGTNEKLFF. CDR3 coding DNA: TGTGCCAGCGGGGCCCCCAGGGGAACTAATGAAAAACTGTTTTTT. V gene TRBV6-6 combines with J gene TRBJ1-4; TRBD1 is a possible D gene (6 bases). V was cut by 8 bases and J by 1 base, with 14 bases left in between. Germline-derived CDR1 and CDR2 are MNHNY and SVGAGI (reference sequence). CDR3 size: 15 residues.

J is TRBJ2-1 and V is TRBV3-1 (or the pseudogene TRBV3-2); D gene unclear. Trimming left V 0 bases short and J 3 bases short, with 12 bases between. This CDR3 is built from 16 residues. In germline, CDR1 is LGHDT, CDR2 YNNKEL (reference sequence). The DNA of the CDR3 is TGTGCCAGCAGCCAAGAAATACTTACTATCTACAATGAGCAGTTCTTC. Its translation is CASSQEILTIYNEQFF.

The CDR3 DNA sequence: TGTGCCACCAGCAGAGCGGGGAGGGAGGAGACCCAGTACTTC. Residues: CATSRAGREETQYF. The chain is built from TRBV15 and TRBJ2-5, with 7 positions matching TRBD2. CDR3 length: 14 residues. CDR1 and CDR2 (germline): LNHNV, YYDKDF (reference sequence). Trimming at V came to 1 base and at J to 5 bases, leaving 4 bases not matched to a gene.

The chain carries TRBV30 and TRBJ1-2; D is possibly TRBD1 (5 bases). Trimming pared 0 bases from V and 4 bases from J, leaving 15 bases between. Germline values: CDR1 GTSNPN, CDR2 SVGIG (reference sequence). This CDR3 spans 15 amino acids. The CDR3 DNA is TGTGCCTGGAGTGTAGGAGGGGCGAGGGCCTATGGCTACACCTTC. The encoded protein is CAWSVGGARAYGYTF.

J is TRBJ1-2 and V is TRBV4-2; weak D call: TRBD1 (5 bases). Germline assignment: CDR1 LGHNA and CDR2 YNFKEQ. The V and J ends lost 1 base and 4 bases respectively, with 13 bases between them. This CDR3 is built from 15 residues. The DNA for the CDR3 is TGTGCCAGCAGCCAAGCTGGTCAGGGCATCTATGGCTACACCTTC. The encoded protein is CASSQAGQGIYGYTF.

This chain uses TRBV5-1 with TRBJ2-7; the D gene is possibly TRBD2 (6 bases). The CDR3 totals 14 residues. The germline V and J ends were trimmed by 1 base and 3 bases, with 11 bases remaining between them. CDR1 and CDR2 from the germline V gene are SGHRS and YFSETQ. Here the CDR3 reads CASSLRRGHYEQYF. The CDR3 coding sequence is TGCGCCAGCAGCTTGAGGCGGGGCCACTACGAGCAGTACTTC.

Points on this clone: Other DNA sequences in the sample encode the same CDR3. This chain connects TRBV5-1 to TRBJ2-2; 11 bases line up with TRBD1. From germline, CDR1 is SGHRS and CDR2 YFSETQ. Trimming removed 3 bases from V and 4 bases from J; junction bases left unmatched: 5. CDR3 size: 16 residues. CDR3 nucleotides: TGCGCCAGCAGCTCCCGGACAGGGGGCGTCACCGGGGAGCTGTTTTTT. Translated, it gives CASSSRTGGVTGELFF.

V gene TRBV5-1 combines with J gene TRBJ1-2; TRBD1 agrees at 7 bases. The germline CDR1 and CDR2 sequences are SGHRS and YFSETQ. This CDR3 has 18 amino acids. J lost 6 bases, V lost 3 bases, and 20 bases had no gene match. The CDR3 reads CASSSQRQGGGRPNGYTF. CDR3 bases: TGCGCCAGCAGCTCCCAAAGACAGGGAGGAGGGCGGCCTAATGGCTACACCTTC.

On this clone: Sequence at one end of the junction differs from germline and may be a read error. The rearrangement links TRBV27 to TRBJ2-1; 11 nucleotides line up with TRBD1. Germline values: CDR1 MNHEY, CDR2 SMNVEV (reference sequence). The CDR3 runs to 11 residues. The CDR3 sequence: CASSLGQGAIF. Written as DNA, the CDR3 is TGTGCCAGCAGTCTAGGACAGGGGGCCATCTTC.

The V and J genes are TRBV2 and TRBJ1-2; D unclear. V was shortened by 7 bases and J by 7 bases, with 13 bases between the two germline ends. This CDR3 has 12 residues. CDR1 SNHLY and CDR2 FYNNEI come from the germline V gene. CDR3 sequence (DNA): TGTGCCAGCATATCCGGAGTTGGTGGCTACACCTTC. It codes for CASISGVGGYTF. The full variable domain, with the rest looked up from reference TRBV2 and TRBJ1-2, is EPEVTQTPSHQVTQMGQEVILRCVPISNHLYFYWYRQILGQKVEFLVSFYNNEISEKSEIFDDQFSVERPDGSNFTLKIRSTKLEDSAMYFCASISGVGGYTFGSGTRLTVV.

The chain carries TRBV11-3 and TRBJ2-2; 10 bases match TRBD1. V shed 0 bases, J shed 0 bases, and the junction held 10 bases outside the gene matches. The CDR3 spans 20 residues. Germline CDR1 and CDR2: SGHNT and YENEEA. CDR3 sequence (DNA): TGTGCCAGCAGCTTAGAAGGGACAGGGGTCAAGACGGCGAACACCGGGGAGCTGTTTTTT. Encoded protein: CASSLEGTGVKTANTGELFF.

The gene calls are TRBV3-1 (or the pseudogene TRBV3-2) and TRBJ2-3; TRBD2 agrees at 8 bases. Germline loops: CDR1 LGHDT, CDR2 YNNKEL (reference sequence). Trimming removed 2 bases from V and 14 bases from J; junction bases left unmatched: 6. This CDR3 comprises 12 residues. The CDR3: CASSQLAGQTYF. CDR3 sequence (DNA): TGTGCCAGCAGCCAATTAGCGGGGCAAACGTATTTT.

The genes are TRBV7-9 and TRBJ1-1; 11 nucleotides agree with TRBD1. The V gene end was trimmed by 6 bases and the J gene end by 9 bases; junction bases not matched to a gene: 3. The V gene's germline CDR1 is SEHNR and CDR2 FQNEAQ (reference sequence). The length of the CDR3 is 12 residues. The CDR3 loop is CASRMDRGQAFF. CDR3 DNA sequence: TGTGCCAGCAGAATGGACAGGGGGCAAGCTTTCTTT.

V gene TRBV4-1 combines with J gene TRBJ1-3, with D maybe TRBD1 (5 bases). V gave up 0 bases and J gave up 2 bases, with 8 bases separating them. The CDR3 contains 15 residues. The germline gives CDR1 MGHRA, CDR2 YSYEKL. The CDR3 loop is CASSQDGQAGNTIYF. The CDR3 nucleotides read TGCGCCAGCAGCCAAGATGGACAAGCTGGAAACACCATATATTTT.

The chain is built from TRBV27 and TRBJ2-3; TRBD2 matches at 8 bases. Germline V gene lookup returns CDR1 MNHEY and CDR2 SMNVEV (reference sequence). V shed 5 bases and J 0 bases; nucleotides not matched to a gene: 10. The CDR3 runs to 17 residues. The CDR3 DNA is TGTGCCAGCAGTCCGCACCGACTAGCGACTAGCACAGATACGCAGTATTTT. Translating gives CASSPHRLATSTDTQYF.

The chain recombines TRBV5-6 with TRBJ1-2; the match to TRBD1 covers 8 bases. The germline V gene encodes CDR1 SGHDT and CDR2 YYEEEE. The V gene end was trimmed by 3 bases and the J gene end by 4 bases; junction bases not matched to a gene: 11. The CDR3 consists of 16 residues. The CDR3 DNA sequence: TGTGCCAGCAGCTCCGGGACAGGTTTTTCTCTCTATGGCTACACCTTC. Translated: CASSSGTGFSLYGYTF.

The chain recombines TRBV7-7 with TRBJ1-1; 12 bases align to TRBD1. The CDR3 is 16 residues long. Per germline, CDR1 SSHAT and CDR2 FNYEAQ (reference sequence). Trimming cost V 1 base and J 8 bases; bases outside gene matches: 8. CDR3 amino acids: CASSLVGTGGLGEAFF. The CDR3 DNA reads TGTGCCAGCAGCTTAGTGGGGACAGGGGGCCTGGGAGAAGCTTTCTTT.

This clone was counted between two and nine times. The chain couples TRBV3-1 (or the pseudogene TRBV3-2) to TRBJ2-2; 8 bases align to TRBD1. After removal of 4 bases from V and 4 bases from J, the junction contained 5 bases not matched to a gene. The CDR3 extends over 15 amino acids. Germline CDR1 and CDR2: LGHDT and YNNKEL (reference sequence). The CDR3 sequence is CASSPWDRSTGELFF. Written as DNA, the CDR3 is TGTGCCAGCAGCCCATGGGACAGGTCCACCGGGGAGCTGTTTTTT.

This chain joins TRBV7-6 and TRBJ1-4; D gene uncertain. V lost 3 bases, J lost 1 base, and 15 bases lay in between. Germline CDR1 reads SGHVS; CDR2 reads FNYEAQ. This CDR3 has 17 amino acids. The CDR3 region is CASSLNSALLTNEKLFF. In DNA form, the CDR3 reads TGTGCCAGCAGCTTGAACAGTGCCCTTTTAACTAATGAAAAACTGTTTTTT.

V and J are TRBV10-2 and TRBJ2-5, with 7 nucleotides matching TRBD2. The CDR3 is 14 amino acids. After removal of 8 bases from V and 3 bases from J, the junction contained 9 bases not matched to a gene. Germline V gives CDR1 WSHSY, CDR2 SAAADI. The CDR3 is CASGDLSGEETQYF. The CDR3 DNA sequence: TGCGCCAGCGGGGACCTCAGCGGGGAAGAGACCCAGTACTTC.

The chain employs TRBV6-4 and TRBJ2-3; 10 bases agree with TRBD1. V lost 4 bases and J lost 1; bases outside the gene matches: 2. CDR3 length: 15 residues. Looked up from germline, CDR1 is MRHNA and CDR2 is SNTAGT. The CDR3 coding sequence is TGTGCCAGCAGTGCCGGGACAGGGGGCACAGATACGCAGTATTTT. Its protein is CASSAGTGGTDTQYF.

This rearrangement joins TRBV9 to TRBJ1-6, with 11 bases identical to TRBD1. Germline assignment: CDR1 SGDLS and CDR2 YYNGEE. The V segment lost 3 bases and the J segment 9 bases; nucleotides outside the gene matches: 5. The CDR3 runs to 15 residues. CDR3 region: CASSAGQGARSPLHF. The DNA for the CDR3 is TGTGCCAGCAGCGCCGGACAGGGGGCGCGTTCACCCCTCCACTTT.